One and the same sample provided the 32 T cell receptor beta chains below, sequenced in a study of blood T cell repertoires in COVID-19. Libraries were prepared by immunoSEQ multiplex PCR; TCRdb keeps only in-frame clonotypes and omits some of them. The data contain under 50,000 clones, about 86% of them singletons. The material sequenced was peripheral blood. Every receptor here comes from a man aged 35 to 55 with active COVID-19.

The chain employs TRBV30 and TRBJ1-6; D perhaps matches TRBD1 (6 bases). V was clipped by 5 bases and J by 3 bases, with 8 bases between them. Per the germline V gene, CDR1 is GTSNPN and CDR2 is SVGIG (reference sequence). The CDR3 is 13 residues long. This CDR3 is CAWGQIYNSPLHF. For the CDR3, the DNA is TGTGCCTGGGGACAGATCTATAATTCACCCCTCCACTTT. Combining the CDR3 with reference TRBV30 and TRBJ1-6 gives the whole variable domain SQTIHQWPATLVQPVGSPLSLECTVEGTSNPNLYWYRQAAGRGLQLLFYSVGIGQISSEVPQNLSASRPQDRQFILSSKKLLLSDSGFYLCAWGQIYNSPLHFGNGTRLTVT.

This chain joins TRBV6-5 and TRBJ1-2; 8 bases fit TRBD1. Germline V gene lookup returns CDR1 MNHEY and CDR2 SVGAGI. The trim removed 6 bases at V and 3 bases at J, leaving 9 bases unmatched. The CDR3 is made up of 15 amino acids. CDR3 bases: TGTGCCAGCAGGATATTAACGACAGGGGACTATGGCTACACCTTC. Residues: CASRILTTGDYGYTF.

The chain joins TRBV28 to TRBJ1-1, with TRBD1 identical over 9 bases. J lost 5 bases, V lost 7 bases, and 8 bases had no gene match. The germline gives CDR1 MDHEN, CDR2 SYDVKM. The CDR3 runs 14 residues. The CDR3 region is CASTGTGRWTEAFF. The CDR3 DNA reads TGTGCCAGCACCGGGACAGGGAGGTGGACTGAAGCTTTCTTT.

The genes are TRBV5-1 and TRBJ2-7; the D gene is possibly TRBD1 (6 bases). CDR1 is SGHRS, CDR2 YFSETQ, per germline. Trimming shortened V by 4 bases and J by 0 bases, and 11 bases separated the two germline ends. The CDR3 has 14 amino acids. The CDR3 bases are TGCGCCAGCAGCATCGGACAGCTCTCCTACGAGCAGTACTTC. This translates into CASSIGQLSYEQYF.

The chain carries TRBV5-1 and TRBJ2-2, with D possibly matching TRBD2 (6 bases). With 3 bases removed from V and 5 bases from J, the gap between germline ends came to 14 bases. The germline V gene encodes CDR1 SGHRS and CDR2 YFSETQ. This CDR3 spans 15 amino acids. Here the CDR3 reads CASSSEGGRTGELFF. The CDR3 DNA sequence: TGCGCCAGCAGCTCCGAGGGAGGACGGACCGGGGAGCTGTTTTTT.

This clone was detected only a few times. The chain is built from TRBV6-5 and TRBJ1-1; D is ambiguous. This CDR3 is built from 14 residues. Trimming shortened V by 10 bases and J by 2 bases, and 17 bases separated the two germline ends. The germline V gene has CDR1 MNHEY and CDR2 SVGAGI. The CDR3 nucleotides are TGTGCCACATCCCGGAGGCGAGCTAACACTGAAGCTTTCTTT. Protein product: CATSRRRANTEAFF.

This chain links TRBV30 with TRBJ2-3; D is undetermined. Deletions cut 3 bases from V and 0 bases from J, with 10 bases between. Germline V gene lookup returns CDR1 GTSNPN and CDR2 SVGIG (reference sequence). The CDR3 runs 14 residues. CDR3 residues: CAWRAISSTDTQYF. The CDR3 DNA reads as TGTGCCTGGAGGGCCATTTCTAGCACAGATACGCAGTATTTT.

The rearrangement joins TRBV11-2 to TRBJ1-4; D is unresolved. The CDR3 covers 13 residues. Germline CDR1 and CDR2: SGHAT and FQNNGV. V was cut by 1 base and J by 4 bases, with 4 bases left in between. For the CDR3, the DNA is TGTGCCAGCAGCTTAGGAGTTAATGAAAAACTGTTTTTT. Amino acids: CASSLGVNEKLFF.

This rearrangement joins TRBV6-5 to TRBJ1-3; possibly TRBD1 for D (6 bases). Germline V lookup: CDR1 MNHEY, CDR2 SVGAGI. Between the trimmed V and J ends, which lost 5 bases and 0 bases, there was a span of 8 bases. This CDR3 is 14 amino acids long. The CDR3 loop reads CASSRTDSGNTIYF. The CDR3 DNA is TGTGCCAGCAGTAGGACAGACTCTGGAAACACCATATATTTT.

The chain joins TRBV27 to TRBJ2-2; unclear D gene. Deletions cut 8 bases from V and 5 bases from J, with 18 bases between. In germline, CDR1 is MNHEY, CDR2 SMNVEV (reference sequence). CDR3 size: 15 residues. CDR3 coding DNA: TGTGCCAGCGTCCCCTCCCGGGTTTGGACCGGGGAGCTGTTTTTT. This encodes CASVPSRVWTGELFF.

The V gene is TRBV30, the J gene TRBJ1-1; TRBD1 aligns across 7 bases. This CDR3 contains 13 residues. V lost 3 bases to trimming and J lost 1 base; unmatched junction nucleotides: 2. The germline V gene encodes CDR1 GTSNPN and CDR2 SVGIG (reference sequence). The CDR3 region has the DNA TGTGCCTGGAGCAACAGGGGGAACACTGAAGCTTTCTTT. It codes for CAWSNRGNTEAFF.

The rearrangement links TRBV5-4 to TRBJ2-2, with 9 bases matching TRBD1. CDR3 size: 16 residues. The germline gives CDR1 SGHNT, CDR2 YYREEE (reference sequence). With 6 bases clipped from V and 5 bases from J, the junction kept 11 bases outside the gene matches. CDR3 residues: CASNFAGTGYTGELFF. The CDR3 DNA reads as TGTGCCAGCAACTTTGCCGGGACAGGGTATACCGGGGAGCTGTTTTTT.

This sequence joins TRBV28 and TRBJ2-3, with 11 bases that match TRBD2. The V gene's germline CDR1 is MDHEN and CDR2 SYDVKM. The CDR3 runs 15 residues. V dropped 7 bases and J dropped 2; count of bases not matched to a gene: 5. As DNA, the CDR3 is TGTGCCAGCATCATTAGCGGGAGGGACACAGATACGCAGTATTTT. This sequence encodes CASIISGRDTDTQYF. Supplemented by reference TRBV28 and TRBJ2-3, the full variable domain reads DVKVTQSSRYLVKRTGEKVFLECVQDMDHENMFWYRQDPGLGLRLIYFSYDVKMKEKGDIPEGYSVSREKKERFSLILESASTNQTSMYLCASIISGRDTDTQYFGPGTRLTVL.

This chain connects TRBV11-2 to TRBJ1-1; D might be TRBD1 (6 bases). This CDR3 has 15 amino acids. Germline assignment: CDR1 SGHAT and CDR2 FQNNGV. Trimming took off 1 base at V and 5 bases at J, with 14 bases between the two ends. The CDR3 DNA follows: TGTGCCAGCAGCTTAGGAGACTATAGGGGGACTGAAGCTTTCTTT. Translating it yields CASSLGDYRGTEAFF.

V is TRBV28 and J is TRBJ2-4, with a weak D call TRBD1 (5 bases). Deletions cut 8 bases from V and 0 bases from J, with 14 bases between. Per germline, CDR1 MDHEN and CDR2 SYDVKM. This CDR3 region has 15 residues. The DNA of the CDR3 is TGTGCCAGCTCCGGACACACAGAAGCCAAAAACATTCAGTACTTC. It yields the protein CASSGHTEAKNIQYF.

This sequence joins TRBV10-3 and TRBJ1-1; D may be TRBD1 (5 bases). The CDR3 loop spans 12 amino acids. The germline V and J ends were trimmed by 7 bases and 1 base, with 7 bases remaining between them. Per germline, CDR1 ENHRY and CDR2 SYGVKD. CDR3: CAINRGNTEAFF. In nucleotides, the CDR3 is TGTGCCATCAATAGGGGGAACACTGAAGCTTTCTTT.

The sample holds one count of this clone. The rearrangement uses TRBV3-1 (or the pseudogene TRBV3-2) and TRBJ1-5; D not certain. The V gene's germline CDR1 is LGHDT and CDR2 YNNKEL (reference sequence). The CDR3 has 15 amino acids. Trimming pared 0 bases from V and 7 bases from J, leaving 13 bases between. CDR3 residues: CASSQDSSGSQPQHF. The DNA for the CDR3 is TGTGCCAGCAGCCAAGATTCGTCGGGGTCCCAGCCCCAGCATTTT.

The rearrangement joins TRBV3-1 (or the pseudogene TRBV3-2) to TRBJ2-3; 12 bases align to TRBD2. J lost 1 base, V lost 8 bases, and 1 base had no gene match. The length of the CDR3 is 14 residues. Germline V gene data show CDR1 as LGHDT and CDR2 as YNNKEL (reference sequence). In nucleotides, the CDR3 is TGTGCCAGCTCTAGCGGGAGGGGCACAGATACGCAGTATTTT. It codes for CASSSGRGTDTQYF.

The rearrangement links TRBV5-1 to TRBJ1-3; D may be TRBD1 (5 bases). V was trimmed by 2 bases and J by 0 bases, leaving 12 bases between them. CDR3 length: 16 residues. Germline loops: CDR1 SGHRS, CDR2 YFSETQ. CDR3 coding DNA: TGCGCCAGCAGCTTAGCGGGGGTGAGCTCTGGAAACACCATATATTTT. This sequence encodes CASSLAGVSSGNTIYF. The variable domain in full, completed from reference TRBV5-1 and TRBJ1-3, reads KAGVTQTPRYLIKTRGQQVTLSCSPISGHRSVSWYQQTPGQGLQFLFEYFSETQRNKGNFPGRFSGRQFSNSRSEMNVSTLELGDSALYLCASSLAGVSSGNTIYFGEGSWLTVV.

The J gene is TRBJ1-1, the V gene TRBV29-1, with 9 bases identical to TRBD1. In germline, CDR1 is SQVTM, CDR2 ANQGSEA. The CDR3 totals 13 residues. V dropped 6 bases and J dropped 0; count of bases not matched to a gene: 2. The CDR3 DNA reads TGCAGCGTGGACAGGGGTTTGAACACTGAAGCTTTCTTT. As protein: CSVDRGLNTEAFF.

V gene TRBV21-1 combines with J gene TRBJ2-7; the table's D call of TRBD2 was not tested on the DNA. TRBV21-1 is a pseudogene locus. The CDR3 runs to 12 residues. The CDR3 DNA follows: TGTGCCAGCAGTAAGATTAGTTACGAGCAGTACTTC. Its translation is CASSKISYEQYF.

The chain carries TRBV28 and TRBJ2-3; 7 positions agree with TRBD1. CDR1 and CDR2 (germline): MDHEN, SYDVKM. With 3 bases clipped from V and 3 bases from J, the junction kept 12 bases outside the gene matches. The CDR3 is made up of 17 amino acids. CDR3 in DNA: TGTGCCAGCAGTTTGTTGAGGGGGCGAGAAGGGACAGATACGCAGTATTTT. Its protein is CASSLLRGREGTDTQYF. Complete variable domain (other parts from reference TRBV28 and TRBJ2-3): DVKVTQSSRYLVKRTGEKVFLECVQDMDHENMFWYRQDPGLGLRLIYFSYDVKMKEKGDIPEGYSVSREKKERFSLILESASTNQTSMYLCASSLLRGREGTDTQYFGPGTRLTVL.

This sequence joins TRBV3-1 (or the pseudogene TRBV3-2) and TRBJ2-7, with D possibly matching TRBD1 (5 bases). V lost 3 bases and J 2 bases, leaving 8 bases between the germline ends. The length of the CDR3 is 13 residues. Germline V gene sequence: CDR1 LGHDT, CDR2 YNNKEL (reference sequence). DNA of the CDR3: TGTGCCAGCAGCCAGGGCAGGGCCTACGAGCAGTACTTC. The encoded protein is CASSQGRAYEQYF.

CDR3: CASRQSHTDTQYF. DNA of the CDR3: TGTGCCAGCAGACAGTCCCACACAGATACGCAGTATTTT. This sequence joins TRBV2 and TRBJ2-3, with D unresolved. Germline V gene lookup returns CDR1 SNHLY and CDR2 FYNNEI. Trimming cost V 6 bases and J 2 bases, with 9 bases left between them. The CDR3 contains 13 residues.

V gene TRBV6-5 combines with J gene TRBJ1-2; D uncertain. Trimming took 0 bases from V and 4 from J, leaving 9 bases between them. The CDR3 runs 14 residues. Germline CDR1 reads MNHEY; CDR2 reads SVGAGI. In nucleotides, the CDR3 is TGTGCCAGCAGTTACTCTCGACTGTCCTATGGCTACACCTTC. Its translation is CASSYSRLSYGYTF.

The chain combines TRBV28 with TRBJ2-1, with D tentatively TRBD1 (6 bases). In germline, CDR1 is MDHEN, CDR2 SYDVKM. The CDR3 covers 19 residues. The V end was cut by 6 bases, the J end by 0 bases, with 24 bases between. The CDR3 nucleotides read TGTGCCAGCAGCTTCACCGGACAGATCCTAAGCCTCTCCTACAATGAGCAGTTCTTC. Its protein is CASSFTGQILSLSYNEQFF.

The V call is TRBV6-5, the J call TRBJ2-7; 7 bases are shared with TRBD1. Germline trimming cut 6 bases from V and 2 bases from J; bases unmatched to any gene: 7. Germline CDR1 reads MNHEY; CDR2 reads SVGAGI. This CDR3 spans 14 amino acids. CDR3 bases: TGTGCCAGCAGGTTTCAGGGGGTTCCCTACGAGCAGTACTTC. Its translation is CASRFQGVPYEQYF.

This chain links TRBV7-3 with TRBJ2-3; a weak D match, TRBD1 (5 bases). This CDR3 is built from 14 residues. Per the germline V gene, CDR1 is SGHTA and CDR2 is FQGTGA. With 5 bases removed from V and 4 bases from J, the gap between germline ends came to 13 bases. CDR3 sequence reads: CASSTQGFSDTQYF. CDR3 DNA: TGTGCCAGCAGCACCCAGGGTTTCTCAGATACGCAGTATTTT.

The V call is TRBV6-4, the J call TRBJ2-1; 9 nucleotides match TRBD2. The germline V gene encodes CDR1 MRHNA and CDR2 SNTAGT. The CDR3 covers 14 residues. Trimming at V came to 3 bases and at J to 9 bases, leaving 6 bases not matched to a gene. CDR3 nucleotide sequence: TGTGCCAGCAGTGAGGGTAGCGGGAGTTTTGAGCAGTTCTTC. Amino acids: CASSEGSGSFEQFF.

Worth noting for this clone: At the DNA level, this CDR3 is encoded by other sequences in the same sample as well. The chain recombines TRBV6-5 with TRBJ1-4; 8 bases map to TRBD1. Germline V gene data show CDR1 as MNHEY and CDR2 as SVGAGI. The CDR3 contains 14 residues. V lost 6 bases, J lost 0 bases, and 0 bases stayed unmatched. CDR3 sequence: CASRDRATNEKLFF. The CDR3, as DNA: TGTGCCAGCAGGGACAGGGCAACTAATGAAAAACTGTTTTTT.

This clone was seen just once. The chain couples TRBV10-3 to TRBJ2-7; 7 bases align to TRBD1. Trimming cost V 2 bases and J 0 bases; bases outside gene matches: 4. Looked up from germline, CDR1 is ENHRY and CDR2 is SYGVKD. CDR3 size: 15 residues. CDR3: CAISEPPGGSYEQYF. The CDR3 nucleotides read TGTGCCATCAGTGAGCCCCCAGGGGGCTCCTACGAGCAGTACTTC.

This chain links TRBV7-2 with TRBJ2-3; no reliable D call. This CDR3 is built from 16 residues. With 5 bases removed from V and 0 bases from J, the gap between germline ends came to 15 bases. From germline, CDR1 is SGHTA and CDR2 FQGNSA. The CDR3 coding sequence is TGTGCCAGCAGCAGAAGCCTAGGCACTAGCACAGATACGCAGTATTTT. Translating gives CASSRSLGTSTDTQYF.